These 24 T cell receptor beta chains were sequenced from one sample in a study of sequential checkpoint blockade in melanoma. Treatment described: randomized to nivolumab then ipilimumab (arm A) or the reverse (arm B). TCRdb keeps only in-frame clones here, not all; method: immunoSEQ multiplex PCR. The table includes around 11,000 clones, 75% detected once. Sequences were derived from CD8+ T cells sorted from blood (inferred from file names), sampled from a patient given nivolumab and ipilimumab in sequence. The receptors come from a human donor with melanoma.

This clone was observed a single time. The rearrangement links TRBV6-6 to TRBJ2-5, with TRBD2 matching over 8 bases. The CDR3 sequence is 14 residues long. Looked up from germline, CDR1 is MNHNY and CDR2 is SVGAGI (reference sequence). V gave up 2 bases and J gave up 3 bases; unmatched junction bases: 2. CDR3 in DNA: TGTGCCAGCAGTTACGCGGGACTAGAAGAGACCCAGTACTTC. This codes for CASSYAGLEETQYF.

The chain recombines TRBV9 with TRBJ2-1; D perhaps matches TRBD2 (5 bases). The V end was cut by 3 bases, the J end by 0 bases, with 13 bases between. This CDR3 is 16 amino acids long. Germline assignment: CDR1 SGDLS and CDR2 YYNGEE. The CDR3 DNA reads TGTGCCAGCAGCGCGCAAGGGAGCGTCTCCTACAATGAGCAGTTCTTC. Translated: CASSAQGSVSYNEQFF.

The chain links TRBV2 to TRBJ1-4; D remains ambiguous. Trimming removed 3 bases at V and 2 bases at J, with 10 bases between. This CDR3 comprises 15 residues. Looked up from germline, CDR1 is SNHLY and CDR2 is FYNNEI. The chain's CDR3 is CASSDTGSTNEKLFF. CDR3 coding DNA: TGTGCCAGCAGTGATACGGGAAGCACTAATGAAAAACTGTTTTTT.

V usage is TRBV27 and J usage is TRBJ2-7; D remains unclear. The CDR3 runs 13 residues. Per germline, CDR1 MNHEY and CDR2 SMNVEV (reference sequence). Trimming shortened V by 0 bases and J by 3 bases, and 6 bases separated the two germline ends. In nucleotides, the CDR3 is TGTGCCAGCAGTTTATCGGGCAGCTACGAGCAGTACTTC. Amino acids: CASSLSGSYEQYF.

V usage is TRBV19 and J usage is TRBJ2-3; possible D gene TRBD2, 6 bases. The CDR3 runs to 14 residues. Germline CDR1 and CDR2: LNHDA and SQIVND (reference sequence). The V end lost 6 bases, the J end lost 1 base, and 11 bases lay between the germline ends. The chain's CDR3 is CASSRGFGTDTQYF. CDR3 DNA: TGTGCCAGTAGCCGGGGGTTTGGCACAGATACGCAGTATTTT.

The genes are TRBV6-1 and TRBJ2-7; D remains unclear. This CDR3 contains 13 residues. V lost 4 bases to trimming and J lost 0 bases, with 7 bases between them. Germline-derived CDR1 and CDR2 are MNHNS and SASEGT. CDR3: CASSVVSSYEQYF. CDR3 DNA: TGTGCCAGCAGTGTAGTGAGCTCCTACGAGCAGTACTTC.

V gene TRBV4-1 combines with J gene TRBJ1-3; 8 bases agree with TRBD1. Germline V lookup: CDR1 MGHRA, CDR2 YSYEKL. The junction had 11 bases not matched to a gene; V was cut back by 4 bases and J by 6 bases. CDR3 length: 16 amino acids. The CDR3 sequence is CASSLDGPGGENTIYF. The CDR3 DNA follows: TGCGCCAGCAGCCTCGACGGGCCAGGGGGCGAAAACACCATATATTTT.

This chain joins TRBV5-1 and TRBJ2-7; 9 nucleotides align to TRBD1. Germline lookup yields CDR1 SGHRS and CDR2 YFSETQ. The V segment lost 4 bases and the J segment 1 base; nucleotides outside the gene matches: 12. This CDR3 comprises 17 residues. CDR3 DNA: TGCGCCAGCAGCGACCCCCACGGGACAGGGACTTCCTACGAGCAGTACTTC. Its protein is CASSDPHGTGTSYEQYF.

A single count supports this clone. V gene TRBV7-9 combines with J gene TRBJ2-1, with a tentative D call TRBD1 (6 bases). The V end was cut by 5 bases, the J end by 0 bases, with 14 bases between. Germline CDR1 and CDR2: SEHNR and FQNEAQ (reference sequence). The CDR3 spans 16 residues. CDR3 sequence reads: CASSPETGTSYNEQFF. CDR3 DNA: TGTGCCAGCAGCCCAGAGACAGGTACCTCCTACAATGAGCAGTTCTTC.

The table lists this clone with a count of one. V usage is TRBV29-1 and J usage is TRBJ1-2, with D uncertain. With 0 bases removed from V and 2 bases from J, the gap between germline ends came to 10 bases. The CDR3 is made up of 14 amino acids. In germline, CDR1 is SQVTM, CDR2 ANQGSEA. CDR3 amino acids: CSVEEWYQNYGYTF. The CDR3 bases are TGCAGCGTTGAAGAGTGGTATCAGAACTATGGCTACACCTTC.

The genes are TRBV6-1 and TRBJ1-2, with 7 bases identical to TRBD1. From germline, CDR1 is MNHNS and CDR2 SASEGT. CDR3 length equals 15 residues. The J segment lost 4 bases and the V segment lost 1 base, leaving 6 bases of the junction unmatched. CDR3 protein: CASSEEGGEGYGYTF. The CDR3 DNA is TGTGCCAGCAGTGAAGAAGGGGGCGAGGGCTATGGCTACACCTTC.

The rearrangement links TRBV9 to TRBJ2-7; 8 nucleotides align to TRBD1. This CDR3 region has 14 residues. Per the germline V gene, CDR1 is SGDLS and CDR2 is YYNGEE. J gave up 3 bases and V 0 bases, and 2 bases lay outside the gene matches. DNA of the CDR3: TGTGCCAGCAGCGTAGCTGACAGGGGCTACGAGCAGTACTTC. It translates to CASSVADRGYEQYF.

The rearrangement uses TRBV6-1 and TRBJ1-5; TRBD1 agrees at 8 bases. V was clipped by 1 base and J by 10 bases; unmatched bases: 9. CDR1 MNHNS and CDR2 SASEGT come from the germline V gene. This CDR3 is 15 amino acids long. The CDR3 DNA sequence: TGTGCCAGCAGTGAAGAGGGGGGTGGGACAGGTCCCCAGCATTTT. This translates into CASSEEGGGTGPQHF.

The chain uses TRBV2 and TRBJ1-5; D call uncertain. Germline lookup yields CDR1 SNHLY and CDR2 FYNNEI. Trimming left V 6 bases short and J 0 bases short, with 9 bases between. The CDR3 is made up of 14 amino acids. The CDR3, as DNA: TGTGCCAGCAGCGAGTACAGTAGCAATCAGCCCCAGCATTTT. The encoded protein is CASSEYSSNQPQHF.

This clone appeared a few times. The V and J genes are TRBV7-8 and TRBJ2-1; D remains ambiguous. CDR1 is SGHVS and CDR2 is FQNEAQ in the germline V gene. The CDR3 extends over 15 amino acids. V lost 5 bases, J lost 12 bases, and 23 bases lay in between. CDR3 sequence: CASSATKPLEPWQFF. The CDR3 bases are TGTGCCAGCAGCGCAACCAAACCCCTTGAGCCGTGGCAGTTCTTC.

The chain combines TRBV6-5 with TRBJ2-7, with 8 bases matching TRBD1. This CDR3 has 15 amino acids. CDR1 and CDR2 from the germline V gene are MNHEY and SVGAGI. Unmatched junction bases numbered 12, after V lost 7 bases and J lost 4 bases. In DNA form, the CDR3 reads TGTGCCAGCACTCAAGGACAGGGTCAATCTTACGAGCAGTACTTC. This encodes CASTQGQGQSYEQYF.

V and J are TRBV19 and TRBJ1-1; D gene unclear. This CDR3 region has 15 residues. Trimming left V 1 base short and J 5 bases short, with 14 bases between. Germline V lookup: CDR1 LNHDA, CDR2 SQIVND (reference sequence). CDR3 loop: CASSIGRGSRTEAFF. The CDR3 region has the DNA TGTGCCAGTAGTATAGGTAGAGGGTCGCGAACTGAAGCTTTCTTT.

The CDR3 sequence: CASRLVTDTQYF. The CDR3 bases are TGTGCCAGCAGACTAGTCACAGATACGCAGTATTTT. The genes are TRBV11-2 and TRBJ2-3; D might be TRBD2 (5 bases). Between the trimmed V and J ends, which lost 6 bases and 2 bases, there was a span of 6 bases. Germline loops: CDR1 SGHAT, CDR2 FQNNGV. The CDR3 covers 12 residues.

The genes are TRBV30 and TRBJ1-6; D unresolved. V shed 0 bases and J shed 8 bases, with 14 bases lying between them. This CDR3 is 15 amino acids long. CDR1 and CDR2 from the germline V gene are GTSNPN and SVGIG (reference sequence). CDR3 region: CAWSVLTGSDSPLHF. CDR3 DNA sequence: TGTGCCTGGAGTGTACTGACCGGGTCTGATTCACCCCTCCACTTT.

The genes are TRBV12-5 and TRBJ1-5; D is ambiguous. Between the trimmed V and J ends, which lost 6 bases and 3 bases, there was a span of 6 bases. The CDR3 length is 12 residues. CDR1 is LGHNT, CDR2 FRNRAP, per germline. This CDR3 reads CASGSFNQPQHF. As DNA, the CDR3 is TGTGCTAGTGGCTCCTTCAATCAGCCCCAGCATTTT.

The CDR3 sequence: CASSPRTSGIAYEQYF. The CDR3 DNA reads TGTGCCAGCAGCCCCCGGACTAGCGGGATCGCCTACGAGCAGTACTTC. This chain uses TRBV9 with TRBJ2-7; 12 bases are a match to TRBD2. From germline, CDR1 is SGDLS and CDR2 YYNGEE. The CDR3 has 16 amino acids. J lost 2 bases, V lost 4 bases, and 7 bases had no gene match.

The CDR3 nucleotides are TGTGCCAGCCAGGGTGTGGGGGAGCTGTTTTTT. The encoded protein is CASQGVGELFF. V usage is TRBV6-5 and J usage is TRBJ2-2; D possibly corresponds to TRBD1 (5 bases). V was trimmed by 8 bases and J by 8 bases, leaving 9 bases between them. There are 11 residues in the CDR3. Germline assignment: CDR1 MNHEY and CDR2 SVGAGI.

This sequence joins TRBV28 and TRBJ1-1; tentatively, D is TRBD1 (6 bases). CDR1 MDHEN and CDR2 SYDVKM come from the germline V gene. V lost 2 bases and J 1 base, leaving 11 bases between the germline ends. The CDR3 consists of 15 residues. Here the CDR3 reads CASSLNAGANTEAFF. The DNA of the CDR3 is TGTGCCAGCAGTTTAAACGCAGGGGCGAACACTGAAGCTTTCTTT.

This clone was seen a few times. This chain links TRBV5-5 with TRBJ1-1; the D is unclear. Per the germline V gene, CDR1 is SGHKS and CDR2 is YYEKEE (reference sequence). V dropped 2 bases and J dropped 3 bases, with 8 bases sitting between them. CDR3 length equals 13 residues. The CDR3 sequence is CASSLDIYTEAFF. CDR3 nucleotide sequence: TGTGCCAGCAGCTTAGACATTTACACTGAAGCTTTCTTT.